Following are 20 T cell receptor beta chains from one sample sequenced in a study of T cells after posttransplantation cyclophosphamide. Data came from immunoSEQ multiplex PCR; TCRdb stores just in-frame clones and leaves some out. The sample includes 40,000 to 60,000 clones, none of them occurring once. What was sequenced was PBMCs. The receptor source for this set is a man aged 40-55 years in good health, CMV-negative, and a related stem cell transplant donor.

This clone was seen many times. The chain combines TRBV28 with TRBJ2-1; TRBD2 agrees at 7 bases. This CDR3 region has 17 residues. After removal of 1 base from V and 6 bases from J, the junction contained 12 bases not matched to a gene. The germline gives CDR1 MDHEN, CDR2 SYDVKM. The CDR3 coding sequence is TGTGCCAGCAGTTTATTAGTTTGGGCTAGCGGATCCAATGAGCAGTTCTTC. Translated: CASSLLVWASGSNEQFF.

Many counts were recorded for this clone. This chain joins TRBV20-1 and TRBJ2-1; D gene uncertain. Between the trimmed V and J ends, which lost 6 bases and 3 bases, there was a span of 6 bases. Germline CDR1 DFQATT, CDR2 SNEGSKA (reference sequence). This CDR3 has 11 residues. The CDR3 DNA follows: TGCAGTGCCCCACTCTACAATGAGCAGTTCTTC. Amino acid sequence: CSAPLYNEQFF.

This clone was seen many times. The gene calls are TRBV7-2 and TRBJ2-1; perhaps TRBD1 as D (6 bases). CDR1 is SGHTA and CDR2 is FQGNSA in the germline V gene. V was pared by 5 bases and J by 6 bases, with 11 bases between. CDR3 length: 13 amino acids. CDR3 protein: CASSQQQGNEQFF. CDR3 DNA sequence: TGTGCCAGCAGCCAACAACAGGGCAATGAGCAGTTCTTC.

This clone was recorded at least ten times. V gene TRBV29-1 combines with J gene TRBJ2-7; 7 positions match TRBD1. CDR1 and CDR2 from the germline V gene are SQVTM and ANQGSEA. The V and J ends lost 4 bases and 4 bases, in that order; junction bases with no gene match: 10. The CDR3 has 14 amino acids. CDR3 protein: CSVVITGQKYEQYF. The CDR3 DNA is TGCAGCGTTGTGATTACGGGACAGAAATACGAGCAGTACTTC.

This clone has at least ten counts. The chain carries TRBV29-1 and TRBJ2-3; D perhaps matches TRBD2 (6 bases). In germline, CDR1 is SQVTM, CDR2 ANQGSEA. Between the trimmed V and J ends, which lost 0 bases and 6 bases, there was a span of 19 bases. The CDR3 is 16 residues long. The CDR3 DNA is TGCAGCGTTGAAGACAGACGGTCCGCGGGAAGGGATACGCAGTATTTT. It encodes CSVEDRRSAGRDTQYF.

This clone turned up a few times. The chain recombines TRBV27 with TRBJ1-6; D not resolved. V lost 5 bases and J 8 bases, leaving 10 bases between the germline ends. The CDR3 is 13 amino acids. The germline V gene encodes CDR1 MNHEY and CDR2 SMNVEV (reference sequence). Here the CDR3 DNA reads TGTGCCAGCAGTCAGCCCGACTATTCACCCCTCCACTTT. Its translation: CASSQPDYSPLHF.

At least ten counts were recorded for this clone. The CDR3 region has the DNA TGTGCCAGCAGCTCGAGCCGGGGGTCCTACAATGAGCAGTTCTTC. Protein: CASSSSRGSYNEQFF. The V gene is TRBV5-4, the J gene TRBJ2-1; maybe TRBD2 (6 bases). CDR1 is SGHNT, CDR2 YYREEE, per germline (reference sequence). The CDR3 runs to 15 residues. The V and J ends lost 3 bases and 1 base respectively, with 11 bases between them.

This clone has ten or more counts. The chain combines TRBV25-1 with TRBJ2-7; D not certain. Trimming removed 1 base at V and 0 bases at J, with 10 bases between. This CDR3 has 15 amino acids. Germline assignment: CDR1 MGHDK and CDR2 SYGVNS. CDR3 amino acids: CASSEFGGFSYEQYF. The CDR3 bases are TGTGCCAGCAGTGAATTTGGCGGATTCTCCTACGAGCAGTACTTC.

This clone was picked up many times. The chain joins TRBV15 to TRBJ1-2; 8 nucleotides agree with TRBD1. The length of the CDR3 is 13 residues. The trim removed 4 bases at V and 6 bases at J, leaving 4 bases unmatched. Germline V CDR1 and CDR2: LNHNV, YYDKDF (reference sequence). This CDR3 reads CATSTQGADGYTF. DNA for the CDR3: TGTGCCACCAGCACCCAGGGGGCCGATGGCTACACCTTC. The whole variable domain, filled in from reference TRBV15 and TRBJ1-2, reads DAMVIQNPRYQVTQFGKPVTLSCSQTLNHNVMYWYQQKSSQAPKLLFHYYDKDFNNEADTPDNFQSRRPNTSFCFLDIRSPGLGDTAMYLCATSTQGADGYTFGSGTRLTVV.

This clone was observed at least ten times. The chain links TRBV7-9 to TRBJ2-1; 9 bases fit TRBD2. This CDR3 spans 14 amino acids. Germline CDR1 SEHNR, CDR2 FQNEAQ (reference sequence). The ends lost 10 bases at V and 0 bases at J; junction bases unmatched: 4. The CDR3 loop is CAILAGSSYNEQFF. The CDR3 nucleotides read TGTGCCATCCTAGCGGGGAGCTCCTACAATGAGCAGTTCTTC.

This clone was recorded at least ten times. CDR3 nucleotides: TGTGCCAGCAGCTGGGGGCAGGTGAATGAGCAGTTCTTC. Its protein product is CASSWGQVNEQFF. This chain links TRBV2 with TRBJ2-1; tentative D call: TRBD1 (6 bases). Germline values: CDR1 SNHLY, CDR2 FYNNEI. CDR3 length equals 13 residues. The V end lost 6 bases, the J end lost 7 bases, and 13 bases lay between the germline ends.

This clone was recorded at least ten times. The chain joins TRBV28 to TRBJ1-4; weak D call: TRBD1 (6 bases). With 6 bases removed from V and 10 bases from J, the gap between germline ends came to 18 bases. The CDR3 loop spans 14 amino acids. CDR1 is MDHEN, CDR2 SYDVKM, per germline. DNA for the CDR3: TGTGCCAGCAGCCAACAGGGAAATCGGGGAAAACTGTTTTTT. The encoded protein is CASSQQGNRGKLFF.

CDR3 sequence: CAWSYGTGGRTSGHTDTQYF. In DNA, the CDR3 is TGTGCCTGGAGTTACGGAACGGGCGGTCGGACTAGCGGCCACACAGATACGCAGTATTTT. V and J are TRBV30 and TRBJ2-3; TRBD2 agrees at 10 bases. Losses at the gene ends were 2 bases for V and 2 bases for J; bases not matched to a gene: 19. CDR3 size: 20 residues. Germline CDR1 reads GTSNPN; CDR2 reads SVGIG (reference sequence).

In its sample, this clone was seen many times. The chain carries TRBV4-3 and TRBJ2-7; TRBD1 matches at 7 bases. J lost 2 bases, V lost 0 bases, and 7 bases had no gene match. The CDR3 consists of 16 residues. The V gene's germline CDR1 is LGHNA and CDR2 YSLEER. CDR3 in amino acids: CASSQDEGQRAYEQYF. In DNA, the CDR3 is TGCGCCAGCAGCCAAGATGAGGGACAGAGGGCCTACGAGCAGTACTTC.

This clone was observed many times. The chain employs TRBV11-1 and TRBJ2-5; the D gene is possibly TRBD1 (6 bases). Germline CDR1 SGHAT, CDR2 FQDESV (reference sequence). V was cut by 7 bases and J by 1 base, with 13 bases left in between. This CDR3 contains 14 residues. CDR3 region: CASMTGAPQETQYF. The CDR3 nucleotides are TGTGCCAGCATGACAGGTGCTCCCCAAGAGACCCAGTACTTC.

This clone came up many times. The gene calls are TRBV5-1 and TRBJ2-3; a possible D gene is TRBD2 (6 bases). CDR3 length: 14 amino acids. The germline CDR1 and CDR2 sequences are SGHRS and YFSETQ. The V and J ends lost 4 bases and 2 bases respectively, with 11 bases between them. The CDR3 sequence is CASSPGLFTDTQYF. As DNA, the CDR3 is TGCGCCAGCAGCCCAGGACTATTCACAGATACGCAGTATTTT.

A few counts support this clone. The V call is TRBV5-1, the J call TRBJ2-5, with 10 bases that match TRBD1. The closer fit of TRBJ2-7 to the DNA end suggests the J call may be wrong. CDR1 is SGHRS, CDR2 YFSETQ, per germline. The CDR3 spans 14 residues. The CDR3 protein is CASSTGTGVYEQYF. The CDR3 region has the DNA TGCGCCAGCAGCACCGGGACAGGGGTCTACGAGCAGTACTTC.

This clone showed up many times. CDR3 residues: CASSSFGIYEQYF. CDR3 coding DNA: TGCGCCAGCAGCTCGTTCGGGATTTACGAGCAGTACTTC. The genes are TRBV5-1 and TRBJ2-7, with TRBD2 as a possible D gene (5 bases). Germline V lookup: CDR1 SGHRS, CDR2 YFSETQ. V gave up 3 bases and J gave up 4 bases, with 11 bases separating them. CDR3 length: 13 amino acids.

This clone showed up many times. The CDR3 region has the DNA TGTGCCAGTAGTACAGCGGGAGGGCCGCAGAATGAGCAGTTCTTC. Translation gives CASSTAGGPQNEQFF. This rearrangement joins TRBV19 to TRBJ2-1; 10 nucleotides align to TRBD2. Losses at the gene ends were 4 bases for V and 7 bases for J; bases not matched to a gene: 7. This CDR3 region has 15 residues. From germline, CDR1 is LNHDA and CDR2 SQIVND (reference sequence).

This clone was detected ten times or more. The V call is TRBV7-2, the J call TRBJ1-5; TRBD1 aligns across 7 bases. The ends lost 2 bases at V and 2 bases at J; junction bases unmatched: 3. The CDR3 covers 15 residues. Germline loops: CDR1 SGHTA, CDR2 FQGNSA. CDR3: CASSLQQGGNQPQHF. The CDR3 DNA reads as TGTGCCAGCAGCTTACAGCAGGGGGGCAATCAGCCCCAGCATTTT.